This T cell receptor (beta chain) appears in the sequencing data of a study of blood T cell repertoires in COVID-19 (dated by TCRdb to between 2020 and 2021). Study-wide context: Samples covering the acute and convalescent phases of COVID-19 were provided by collaborators in the United States, Italy and Spain. The material from the prospective study consisted of cDNA or gDNA derived from T cells, B-cell-depleted T cells, or PBMCs. HLA class I and class II types, where available, came from metadata supplied by the sample provider rather than from assay-based typing. The samples were drawn from the first 160 participants of the ongoing ImmuneRACE study and from over 950 subjects provided by 6 global collaborators. Deeply sampled blood TCRbeta repertoires from subjects exposed to, actively infected with, or recovered from COVID-19 were included in the dataset. Nearly every sample came with metadata listing a de-identified subject ID, COVID-19 status, age in years and sex. The repertoires were released in a freely available public database intended as a resource for research on the immune response to SARS-CoV-2. Broad study findings and their caveats: Clinical and demographic metadata were provided uncurated, with the amount varying by source and participant.

The CDR3 starts with the cysteine, ends with the phenylalanine, and has 13 residues. Here the CDR3 DNA is all that survives: 39 bases in frame from base 1. Based on the germline V gene, the CDR1 and CDR2 sequences are SGHRS and YFSETQ. Unmatched junction bases come to 3, with V trimmed by 4 bases and J by 4 bases. At one collaborating source in Seattle, patients were enrolled during active infection and were followed longitudinally through the course of disease. Whole blood was collected in K2EDTA tubes by collaborating institutions according to the institutions' own protocols. Collaborator samples were shipped for TCRbeta analysis as frozen whole blood, isolated PBMCs, or DNA extracted from either sample type. Remarks on this clone: No cognate antigen has been identified for it. Per-base quality was not reported, and no clone a single base away is much larger than it.

TCRbeta CDR3 regions were amplified from genomic DNA using the immunoSEQ Assay, a bias-controlled multiplex PCR. The published analysis was carried out like this. The number of nucleated cells in each sample was estimated from the amplification of reference gene primers within the assay. To quantify the absolute abundance of each unique TCRbeta CDR3 rearrangement, sequence reads were collapsed and filtered. For each sample, productive Simpson clonality was calculated as the square root of Simpson's diversity index across productive rearrangements. TCRdb provides this immuneACCESS table in a form limited to in-frame rearrangements. Some clones are lacking; in checked studies, under half of them reflect an unresolved V gene, and why the rest are absent is not known. D and trimming come from the DNA, and the V and J calls and clone size come from that table. The sample has approximately 96,000 clones on record, around nine tenths of them singletons. Around 4% of the sample rests with the top ten.

Input material: peripheral blood. The chain couples TRBV5-1 to TRBJ1-2; 8 junctional bases match TRBD1. The sequence was obtained from a human donor with COVID-19, enrolled during active disease. The donor label of this sample is uncertain. CDR3 loop: CASSEGQAYGYTF. In nucleotide form, the sequence is TGCGCCAGCAGCGAGGGACAGGCCTATGGCTACACCTTC.